This entry lists 3 T cell receptor beta chains sequenced from one sample in a study of T cells expressing NK-cell markers. Reanalyzing the 5' RACE reads, TCRdb keeps one entry per CDR3 protein, without DNA. This sample lists hundreds of thousands of distinct CDR3 sequences; its ten largest clones have more than 7%. Material: blood T cells: a sorted CD56 or NKG2C T cell subset, CD4+ or CD8+ T cells, or bulk PBMC T cells (not recorded which). Receptors were obtained from a woman aged 18-69 years in good health.

V gene TRBV29-1 combines with J gene TRBJ2-7; the D gene TCRdb calls, TRBD2, cannot be checked with no DNA. The CDR3 has 17 amino acids. Germline CDR1 is SQVTM and CDR2 is ANQGSEA. CDR3: CSAVGTSGIGRPYEQYF.

The chain employs TRBV4-3 and TRBJ2-1; TCRdb lists TRBD1, though no DNA is available to test this call. The CDR3 is 15 residues long. CDR1 LGHNA and CDR2 YSLEER come from the germline V gene. The chain's CDR3 is CASSQVGDIRSEQFF.

CDR3 residues: CSVDRTSGSPGELFF. J is TRBJ2-2 and V is TRBV29-1; the D gene TCRdb calls, TRBD2, cannot be checked with no DNA. The CDR3 is 15 amino acids. Per germline, CDR1 SQVTM and CDR2 ANQGSEA.